This is a list of T cell receptor beta chains from one sample in a study of blood T cell repertoires in COVID-19. Here immunoSEQ multiplex PCR was the method, and the copy in TCRdb shows in-frame clones only, minus some. The data hold a few hundred thousand clones, with around 83% observed a single time. Material for sequencing was PBMCs or T cells enriched from blood (not recorded which). These receptors were taken from a woman between 45 and 65 years old who had recovered from COVID-19. CDR3s leave out the opening cysteine and the closing phenylalanine or tryptophan.

v_gene,j_gene,CDR3aa
TRBV7-9,TRBJ2-1,ASSFSQGSSRGEQF
TRBV7-9,TRBJ2-3,ASRVADTQY
TRBV6-5,TRBJ1-2,ASRDSVNYGYT
TRBV9,TRBJ2-2,ASSVFSGGDINTGELF
TRBV6-5,TRBJ1-6,ASRTGNSPLH
TRBV28,TRBJ1-2,ATTSATGLTKRGGYT
TRBV11-2,TRBJ2-5,ASSFGGGASETQY
TRBV5-1,TRBJ1-1,ASSLSGVGDTEAF
TRBV27,TRBJ2-1,ASRGSGGHNNEQF
TRBV7-2,TRBJ2-1,ASSLDLVADEQF
TRBV3-1/TRBV3-2,TRBJ1-2,ASSQTQGSNYGYT
TRBV6-2/TRBV6-3,TRBJ2-7,ASSPGQGVYEQY
TRBV27,TRBJ2-7,ASRLHGSYEQY
TRBV5-1,TRBJ2-5,ASSFSGGRGETQY
TRBV15,TRBJ2-3,ATSRALGTSTDTQY
TRBV2,TRBJ1-6,ATASTGAYSPLH
TRBV20-1,TRBJ1-4,SASPLEATNEKLF
TRBV4-1,TRBJ2-7,ASSQGTRPLEQY
TRBV2,TRBJ2-1,ASTTQRDYTEQF